The 4 T cell receptor beta chains reported below all come from one sample, sequenced in a study of T cell repertoires in cytomegalovirus infection. The antigens these receptors bind are not known. TCRdb processed the reads anew with MiXCR; each CDR3 protein has one entry. The repertoire holds about 900,000 distinct CDR3 sequences, with 30% to 40% as singletons. Sequences were derived from cultured CD8+ T cells from PBMCs, sampled from culture after CMV antigen stimulation. Receptor source: a human donor in good health (CMV status not recorded). Some clones in this sample may be carry-over from other donors' samples.

This clonotype was picked up a small number of times. The V and J genes are TRBV19 and TRBJ2-5; 7 bases line up with TRBD2. The germline V gene encodes CDR1 LNHDA and CDR2 SQIVND (reference sequence). The V gene end was trimmed by 8 bases and the J gene end by 2 bases; junction bases not matched to a gene: 5. The CDR3 totals 13 residues. The CDR3 region has the DNA TGTGCCAGTGGTAGGACTAGTCAAGAGACCCAGTACTTC. It encodes CASGRTSQETQYF. Supplemented by reference TRBV19 and TRBJ2-5, the full variable domain reads DGGITQSPKYLFRKEGQNVTLSCEQNLNHDAMYWYRQDPGQGLRLIYYSQIVNDFQKGDIAEGYSVSREKKESFPLTVTSAQKNPTAFYLCASGRTSQETQYFGPGTRLLVL.

The chain links TRBV12-3 or TRBV12-4 to TRBJ2-3; D might be TRBD1 (7 bases). This CDR3 spans 16 amino acids. Trimming shortened V by 6 bases and J by 5 bases, and 21 bases separated the two germline ends. Here the CDR3 reads CASSLEGAGHGDTQYF. The CDR3 DNA follows: TGTGCCAGCAGCTTGGAGGGGGCCGGGCATGGAGATACGCAGTATTTT.

The chain combines TRBV29-1 with TRBJ2-6, with 7 bases aligning to TRBD1. The CDR3 is 16 residues long. Trimming took 8 bases from V and 0 from J; bases not matched to a gene: 10. CDR1 is SQVTM, CDR2 ANQGSEA, per germline. CDR3 sequence (DNA): TGCAGCCCTAACAGGGGCGACAGCTCTGGGGCCAACGTCCTGACTTTC. Its protein is CSPNRGDSSGANVLTF. The variable domain in full, completed from reference TRBV29-1 and TRBJ2-6, reads SAVISQKPSRDICQRGTSLTIQCQVDSQVTMMFWYRQQPGQSLTLIATANQGSEATYESGFVIDKFPISRPNLTFSTLTVSNMSPEDSSIYLCSPNRGDSSGANVLTFGAGSRLTVL.

CDR3 coding DNA: TGTGCCAGCAATGTATACTTCGGGACAGGAGAAGACAATGAGCAGTTCTTC. Residues: CASNVYFGTGEDNEQFF. V is TRBV2 and J is TRBJ2-1, with 8 positions matching TRBD1. After removal of 7 bases from V and 5 bases from J, the junction contained 16 bases not matched to a gene. The CDR3 has 17 amino acids. Germline CDR1 reads SNHLY; CDR2 reads FYNNEI. The full variable domain, its missing parts supplied by reference TRBV2 and TRBJ2-1, is EPEVTQTPSHQVTQMGQEVILRCVPISNHLYFYWYRQILGQKVEFLVSFYNNEISEKSEIFDDQFSVERPDGSNFTLKIRSTKLEDSAMYFCASNVYFGTGEDNEQFFGPGTRLTVL.